The clone carrying this T cell receptor (beta chain) was detected only a few times. Its antigen is as yet unknown. The protocol was immunoSEQ multiplex PCR, while the TCRdb copy is restricted to in-frame clones and leaves out a portion. Of roughly 26,000 clones in the sample, about 79% are singletons; the top ten hold under 30%. This sample stems from a study of siplizumab effects on memory and regulatory T cells. Findings of the study overall: Unstimulated subsets accounted for the mapping of only a minor share of the clones that were alloreactive. Naive T cells were seen as more diverse than memory cells and as major alloresponse contributors. The study did not confirm that proliferating Tregs from siplizumab cultures were suppressive. In roughly 80-97% of proliferating CD4+ or CD8+ clones, a naive or memory phenotype could not be assigned.

CDR1 and CDR2 (germline): SGHDN, FVKESK. This CDR3 has 15 residues. V shed 2 bases and J shed 3 bases, with 12 bases lying between them. This chain joins TRBV14 and TRBJ2-3; a weak D match, TRBD2 (6 bases). Sequencing input: memory CD4+ T cells sorted from blood. The clonotype was recovered from a human donor in good health. The CDR3 here is CASSQSGLHTDTQYF. The CDR3 DNA is TGTGCCAGCAGCCAATCGGGACTTCATACAGATACGCAGTATTTT.